The clone carrying this T cell receptor beta chain appeared once. Its antigen is still unknown. This entry belongs to a study of T cell responses to AZD1222 COVID-19 vaccine. Study-level findings and limits: Most donors were white British, females outnumbered males, and clonal diversity was possibly underestimated. Seropositive status at baseline applied to only five to seven AZD1222 recipients. Of spike-specific TCRs, nearly half reportedly target regions left unmutated in variants.

The assay was immunoSEQ multiplex PCR, and TCRdb's table has in-frame clones only and misses some. The profile covers tens of thousands of clones, with about 91% appearing a single time and around 10% taken by the ten largest. Sequences were derived from peripheral blood, sampled on day 0 of MenACWY control vaccination. This clonotype originated in an adult in good health.

In nucleotides, the CDR3 is TGTGCCAGCTCACCACAGGCCCAGGATGAGCAGTTCTTC. It encodes CASSPQAQDEQFF. The V call is TRBV18, the J call TRBJ2-1, with no clear D. From germline, CDR1 is KGHSH and CDR2 LQKENI. Trimming took off 1 base at V and 8 bases at J, with 9 bases between the two ends. The CDR3 has 13 residues.